This T cell receptor (beta chain) was observed in a study of T cell responses to AZD1222 COVID-19 vaccine. The CDR3 consists of 17 residues. V trimming: 1 base; J trimming: 6 bases; junction bases outside the gene matches: 13. Germline CDR1 is MGHRA and CDR2 is YSYEKL. Only in-frame clones appear in the TCRdb table, and some are missing; sequencing was by immunoSEQ multiplex PCR. The sample records 150,000 to 180,000 clones, less than 90% being singletons. General study points: Reports say nearly half of spike-specific TCRs go after unmutated variant regions. With two AZD1222 doses given, Spike-specific TCR breadth and depth both rose.

About this clone: Its cognate antigen is unknown.

The sequencing used peripheral blood, collected on day 0 of AZD1222 vaccination. The sequence was obtained from an adult in good health. This chain joins TRBV4-1 and TRBJ2-7, with 9 bases matching TRBD2. The CDR3 spells CASSQGRLAGLSFEQYF. CDR3 sequence (DNA): TGCGCCAGCAGCCAAGGGAGGCTAGCGGGGTTAAGTTTCGAGCAGTACTTC.